The 10 T cell receptor beta chains presented below share a single source sample, sequenced in a study of T cells in Graves' hyperthyroidism and ophthalmopathy. TCR beta CDR3 regions were amplified from RNA. The HTBI set primed first-round TCR CDR3 RT-PCR. Each CDR3 protein gets one entry after TCRdb re-called the multiplex PCR reads with MiXCR. Here the sample spans about 300,000 distinct CDR3 sequences, roughly a fifth being singletons. The specimen was blood. These receptors were obtained from a man aged 50 to 59 with Graves' ophthalmopathy.

This clonotype was counted at least ten times. The chain joins TRBV20-1 to TRBJ2-7; tentative D call: TRBD1 (5 bases). This CDR3 spans 14 amino acids. V dropped 0 bases and J dropped 3 bases, with 12 bases sitting between them. Germline V gene data show CDR1 as DFQATT and CDR2 as SNEGSKA (reference sequence). The CDR3 protein is CSARDSQGGYEQYF. CDR3 nucleotide sequence: TGCAGTGCTAGAGATAGCCAGGGTGGCTACGAGCAGTACTTC.

This chain joins TRBV10-3 and TRBJ1-1; 9 bases are shared with TRBD1. Germline V gene sequence: CDR1 ENHRY, CDR2 SYGVKD. V shed 6 bases, J shed 4 bases, and the junction held 3 bases outside the gene matches. The CDR3 contains 13 residues. The CDR3 DNA reads as TGTGCCATCAGGGGGACAGGGCCCACTGAAGCTTTCTTT. As protein: CAIRGTGPTEAFF.

Ten or more counts support this clonotype. The rearrangement uses TRBV28 and TRBJ1-5; weak D call: TRBD1 (6 bases). CDR1 is MDHEN and CDR2 is SYDVKM in the germline V gene. Deletions cut 7 bases from V and 8 bases from J, with 18 bases between. This CDR3 spans 14 amino acids. CDR3 amino acids: CASTLGGASKPQHF. DNA of the CDR3: TGTGCCAGCACCCTCGGGGGGGCCTCAAAGCCCCAGCATTTT.

The chain joins TRBV7-8 to TRBJ2-1; 8 nucleotides agree with TRBD2. Germline CDR1 and CDR2: SGHVS and FQNEAQ. The CDR3 length is 16 residues. The junction had 9 bases not matched to a gene; V was cut back by 7 bases and J by 1 base. The CDR3 DNA is TGTGCCAGCATTGAGACTAGCGCCGATTCCTACAATGAGCAGTTCTTC. This translates into CASIETSADSYNEQFF.

This clonotype was picked up many times. The chain is built from TRBV5-1 and TRBJ1-5; D perhaps matches TRBD1 (5 bases). The CDR3 length is 17 residues. CDR1 is SGHRS, CDR2 YFSETQ, per germline. V lost 3 bases and J 6 bases, leaving 22 bases between the germline ends. In DNA, the CDR3 is TGCGCCAGCAGCTCGGGGTCGATTGGGCAGGGCTCTCAGCCCCAGCATTTT. It is translated as CASSSGSIGQGSQPQHF.

For the CDR3, the DNA is TGCAGTGCTAGAAGGCGTGACGAGCAGTACTTC. Translating it yields CSARRRDEQYF. The V and J genes are TRBV20-1 and TRBJ2-7; D is unclear. The CDR3 loop spans 11 amino acids. The V and J ends lost 2 bases and 5 bases respectively, with 7 bases between them. Germline lookup yields CDR1 DFQATT and CDR2 SNEGSKA (reference sequence).

This chain joins TRBV28 and TRBJ2-5; 9 nucleotides align to TRBD1. Germline values: CDR1 MDHEN, CDR2 SYDVKM. The CDR3 has 14 amino acids. The ends lost 6 bases at V and 9 bases at J; junction bases unmatched: 11. CDR3 nucleotide sequence: TGTGCCAGCAGGCAACAGGGGGCCGAGTGGGCCCAGTACTTC. It encodes CASRQQGAEWAQYF.

This clonotype was detected many times. V gene TRBV3-1 combines with J gene TRBJ1-1; 8 bases are shared with TRBD1. This CDR3 is built from 17 residues. V was pared by 4 bases and J by 7 bases, with 17 bases of the junction left unmatched. The germline V gene encodes CDR1 LGHDT and CDR2 YNNKEL (reference sequence). The CDR3 nucleotides read TGTGCCAGCAGCCCTGGGAGAACAGGGGGGCGCGGGGATGAAGCTTTCTTT. It is translated as CASSPGRTGGRGDEAFF.

The CDR3 DNA sequence: TGTGCCAGCAGTTTCGAACAGAGCCTTAATTCACCCCTCCACTTT. Translated: CASSFEQSLNSPLHF. This chain links TRBV12-3 or TRBV12-4 with TRBJ1-6; no reliable D call. The CDR3 runs 15 residues. V was trimmed by 3 bases and J by 6 bases, leaving 12 bases between them.

The chain is built from TRBV19 and TRBJ2-7, with a weak D call TRBD2 (6 bases). The length of the CDR3 is 13 residues. Trimming left V 3 bases short and J 3 bases short, with 9 bases between. Germline-derived CDR1 and CDR2 are LNHDA and SQIVND (reference sequence). The CDR3 protein is CASSMTEGYEQYF. The CDR3 DNA reads TGTGCCAGTAGTATGACGGAGGGCTACGAGCAGTACTTC.